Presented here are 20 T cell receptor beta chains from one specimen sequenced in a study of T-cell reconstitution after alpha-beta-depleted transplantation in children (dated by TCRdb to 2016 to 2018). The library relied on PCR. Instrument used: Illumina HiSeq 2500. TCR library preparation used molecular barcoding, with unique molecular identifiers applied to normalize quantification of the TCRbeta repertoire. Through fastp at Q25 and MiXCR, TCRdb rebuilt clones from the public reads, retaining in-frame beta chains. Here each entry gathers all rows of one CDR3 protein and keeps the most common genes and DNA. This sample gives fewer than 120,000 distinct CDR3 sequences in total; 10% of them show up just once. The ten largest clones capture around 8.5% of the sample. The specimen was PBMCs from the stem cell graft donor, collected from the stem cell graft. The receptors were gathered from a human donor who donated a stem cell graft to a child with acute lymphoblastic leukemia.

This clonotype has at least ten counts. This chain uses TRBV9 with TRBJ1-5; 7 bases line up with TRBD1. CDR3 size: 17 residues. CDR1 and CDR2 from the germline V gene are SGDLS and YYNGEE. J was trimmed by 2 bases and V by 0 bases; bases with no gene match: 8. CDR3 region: CASSVGTGTAGNQPQHF. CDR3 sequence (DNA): TGTGCCAGCAGCGTAGGGACGGGGACAGCCGGCAATCAGCCCCAGCATTTT.

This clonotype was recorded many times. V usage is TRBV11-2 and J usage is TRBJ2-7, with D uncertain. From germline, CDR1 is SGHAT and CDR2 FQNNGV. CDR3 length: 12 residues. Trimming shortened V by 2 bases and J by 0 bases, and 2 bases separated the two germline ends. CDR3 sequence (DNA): TGTGCCAGCAGCTTACCCTCCTACGAGCAGTACTTC. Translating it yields CASSLPSYEQYF.

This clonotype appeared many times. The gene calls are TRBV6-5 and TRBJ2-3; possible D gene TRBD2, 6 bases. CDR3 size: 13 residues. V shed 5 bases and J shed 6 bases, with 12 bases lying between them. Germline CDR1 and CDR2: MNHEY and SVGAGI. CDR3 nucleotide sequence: TGTGCCAGCAGTCTTATCAGCGGGGATACGCAGTATTTT. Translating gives CASSLISGDTQYF.

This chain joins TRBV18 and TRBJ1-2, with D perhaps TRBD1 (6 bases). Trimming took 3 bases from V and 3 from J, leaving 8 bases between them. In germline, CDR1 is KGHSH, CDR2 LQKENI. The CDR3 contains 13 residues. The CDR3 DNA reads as TGTGCCAGCTCACCCCAGGGGCACTATGGCTACACCTTC. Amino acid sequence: CASSPQGHYGYTF.

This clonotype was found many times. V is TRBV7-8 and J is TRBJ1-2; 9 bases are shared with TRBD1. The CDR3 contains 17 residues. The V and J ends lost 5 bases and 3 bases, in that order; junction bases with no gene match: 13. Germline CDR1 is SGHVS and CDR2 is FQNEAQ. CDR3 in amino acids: CASSLTPGQGEDYGYTF. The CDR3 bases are TGTGCCAGCAGCCTAACCCCGGGACAGGGAGAGGACTATGGCTACACCTTC.

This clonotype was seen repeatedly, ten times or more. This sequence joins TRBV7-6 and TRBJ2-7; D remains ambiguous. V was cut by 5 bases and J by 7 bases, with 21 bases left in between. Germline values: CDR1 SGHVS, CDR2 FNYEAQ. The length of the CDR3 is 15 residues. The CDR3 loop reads CASSLGPGTEGEQYF. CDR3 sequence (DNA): TGTGCCAGCAGCCTCGGTCCGGGCACCGAAGGTGAGCAGTACTTC.

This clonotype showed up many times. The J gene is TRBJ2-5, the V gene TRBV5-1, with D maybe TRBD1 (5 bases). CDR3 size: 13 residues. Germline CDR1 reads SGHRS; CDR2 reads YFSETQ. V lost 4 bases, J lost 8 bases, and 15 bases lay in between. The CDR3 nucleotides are TGCGCCAGCAGCGATGTCCCCCAGGGCACCCAGTACTTC. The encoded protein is CASSDVPQGTQYF.

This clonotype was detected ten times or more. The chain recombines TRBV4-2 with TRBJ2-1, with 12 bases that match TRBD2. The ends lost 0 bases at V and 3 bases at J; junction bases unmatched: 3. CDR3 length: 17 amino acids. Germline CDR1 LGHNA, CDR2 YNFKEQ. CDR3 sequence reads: CASSQDRGLAGYNEQFF. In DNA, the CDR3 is TGTGCCAGCAGCCAAGATAGGGGACTAGCGGGCTACAATGAGCAGTTCTTC.

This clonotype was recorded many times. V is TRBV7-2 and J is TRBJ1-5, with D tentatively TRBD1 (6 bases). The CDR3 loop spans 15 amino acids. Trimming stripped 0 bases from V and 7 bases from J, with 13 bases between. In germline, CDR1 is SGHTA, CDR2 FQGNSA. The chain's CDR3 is CASSLALGGRQPQHF. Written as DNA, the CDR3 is TGTGCCAGCAGCTTAGCGCTCGGGGGGCGACAGCCCCAGCATTTT.

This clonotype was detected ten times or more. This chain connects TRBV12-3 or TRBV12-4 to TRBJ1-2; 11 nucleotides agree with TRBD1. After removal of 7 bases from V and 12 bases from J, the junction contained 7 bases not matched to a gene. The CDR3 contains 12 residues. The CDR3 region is CASNPGQGGHTF. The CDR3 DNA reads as TGTGCCAGCAACCCGGGACAGGGGGGGCACACCTTC.

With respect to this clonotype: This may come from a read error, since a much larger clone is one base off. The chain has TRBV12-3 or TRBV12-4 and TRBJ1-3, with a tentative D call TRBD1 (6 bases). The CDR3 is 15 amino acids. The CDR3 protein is CDSRKGHVSGNTIYF. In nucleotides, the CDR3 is TGTGACAGCAGAAAGGGACATGTCTCTGGAAACACCATATATTTT.

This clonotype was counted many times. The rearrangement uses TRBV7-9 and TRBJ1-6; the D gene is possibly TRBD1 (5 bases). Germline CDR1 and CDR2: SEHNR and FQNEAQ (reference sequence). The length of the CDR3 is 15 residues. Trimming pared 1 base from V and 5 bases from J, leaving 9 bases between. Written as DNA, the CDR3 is TGTGCCAGCAGCTTAGGGGGACGGAATAATTCACCCCTCCACTTT. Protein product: CASSLGGRNNSPLHF.

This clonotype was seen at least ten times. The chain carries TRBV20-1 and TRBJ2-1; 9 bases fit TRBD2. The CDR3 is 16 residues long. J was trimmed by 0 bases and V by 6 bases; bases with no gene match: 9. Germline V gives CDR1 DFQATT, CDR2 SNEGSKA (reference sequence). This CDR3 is CSALRRGGSSYNEQFF. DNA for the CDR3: TGCAGTGCCCTTAGGCGGGGGGGGAGCTCCTACAATGAGCAGTTCTTC.

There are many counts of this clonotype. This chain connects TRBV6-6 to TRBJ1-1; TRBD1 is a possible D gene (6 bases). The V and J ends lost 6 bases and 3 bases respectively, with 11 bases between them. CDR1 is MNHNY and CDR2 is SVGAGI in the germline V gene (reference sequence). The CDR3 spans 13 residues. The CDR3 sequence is CASRQQGYTEAFF. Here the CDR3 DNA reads TGTGCCAGCAGGCAACAGGGTTACACTGAAGCTTTCTTT.

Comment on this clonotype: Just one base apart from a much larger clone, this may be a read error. The CDR3 DNA is TGCGCCAGCAGGAAGCAGGCGGTTTGGAACAATGAGCAGTTCTTC. It specifies CASRKQAVWNNEQFF. The chain employs TRBV10-1 and TRBJ2-1; D is unresolved. The CDR3 loop spans 15 amino acids. V was trimmed by 6 bases and J by 5 bases, leaving 17 bases between them. Germline-derived CDR1 and CDR2 are WNHNN and SYGVQD (reference sequence).

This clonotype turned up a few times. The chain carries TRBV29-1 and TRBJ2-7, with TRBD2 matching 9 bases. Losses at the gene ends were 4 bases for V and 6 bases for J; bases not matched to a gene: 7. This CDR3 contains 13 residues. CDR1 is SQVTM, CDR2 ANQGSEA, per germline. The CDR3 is CSVGGLAGSEQYF. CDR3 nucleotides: TGCAGCGTTGGGGGGCTAGCGGGATCCGAGCAGTACTTC.

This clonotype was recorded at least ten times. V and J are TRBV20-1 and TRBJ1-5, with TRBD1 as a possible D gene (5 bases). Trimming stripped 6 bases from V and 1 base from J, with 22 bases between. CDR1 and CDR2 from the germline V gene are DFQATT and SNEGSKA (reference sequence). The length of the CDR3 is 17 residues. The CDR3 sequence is CSALPGSGRMSNQPQHF. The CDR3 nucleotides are TGCAGTGCGCTACCGGGTTCAGGGAGGATGAGCAATCAGCCCCAGCATTTT.

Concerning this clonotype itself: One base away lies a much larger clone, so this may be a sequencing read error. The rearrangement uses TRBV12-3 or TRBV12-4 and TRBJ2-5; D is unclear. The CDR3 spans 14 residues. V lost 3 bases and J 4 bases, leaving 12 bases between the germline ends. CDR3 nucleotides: TGTGCCAGCAGTTTTGGTGGAATGGGAGAGACCCAGTACTTC. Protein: CASSFGGMGETQYF.

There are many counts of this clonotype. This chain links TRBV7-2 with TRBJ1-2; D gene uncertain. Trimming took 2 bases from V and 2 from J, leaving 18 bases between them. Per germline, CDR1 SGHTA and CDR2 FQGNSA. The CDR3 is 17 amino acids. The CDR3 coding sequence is TGTGCCAGCAGCTTACGGGTTAGGGCAGACCTAAACTATGGCTACACCTTC. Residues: CASSLRVRADLNYGYTF.

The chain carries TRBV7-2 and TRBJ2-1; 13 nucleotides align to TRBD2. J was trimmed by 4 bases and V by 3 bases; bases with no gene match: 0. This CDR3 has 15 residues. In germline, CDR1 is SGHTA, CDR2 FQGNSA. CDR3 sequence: CASSLTSGRYNEQFF. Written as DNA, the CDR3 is TGTGCCAGCAGCTTGACTAGCGGGAGGTACAATGAGCAGTTCTTC.